This TCR beta chain was recorded in a study of cytomegalovirus exposure and HLA in healthy donors. The PCR employed 60 Vbeta primers together with 13 Jbeta primers. Clones were sequenced by immunoSEQ multiplex PCR, and TCRdb holds only the in-frame ones, with some missing. This table has around 100,000 clones, 65% to 80% appearing once. The CDR3 has 15 amino acids. CDR1 and CDR2 from the germline V gene are SGHRS and YFSETQ. V shed 0 bases, J shed 0 bases, and the junction held 2 bases outside the gene matches. The chain couples TRBV5-1 to TRBJ2-5; 7 nucleotides agree with TRBD2. Material for sequencing was PBMCs. The origin of this receptor is a woman aged 18-35 years in good health and CMV-seropositive. CDR3 region: CASSLGLADQETQYF. CDR3 DNA sequence: TGCGCCAGCAGCTTGGGACTAGCCGACCAAGAGACCCAGTACTTC.